A single sample gave rise to the 16 T cell receptor beta chains below, sequenced in a study of OX40 agonist ivuxolimab in advanced cancers. Using immunoSEQ multiplex PCR, the repertoire was profiled, and TCRdb retains in-frame clones only, with some absent. This sample has about 76,000 clones, with around 82% found just once. The starting material was CD4+ or CD8+ T cells sorted from blood, obtained in a trial of the OX40 agonist ivuxolimab. These receptors came from an adult with an advanced solid tumor such as melanoma, head and neck, liver or kidney cancer.

The rearrangement links TRBV11-2 to TRBJ2-5; D is possibly TRBD1 or TRBD2 (5 bases each). This CDR3 has 14 residues. The V end was cut by 5 bases, the J end by 5 bases, with 15 bases between. Germline V gene lookup returns CDR1 SGHAT and CDR2 FQNNGV. The CDR3 sequence is CASSPRRGGETQYF. The CDR3 region has the DNA TGTGCCAGCAGCCCTCGCCGGGGCGGGGAGACCCAGTACTTC.

The V and J genes are TRBV30 and TRBJ2-4, with 7 bases lining up with TRBD1. The CDR3 sequence is 15 residues long. Germline V gene sequence: CDR1 GTSNPN, CDR2 SVGIG (reference sequence). With V trimmed by 5 bases and J by 0 bases, 7 bases remained unmatched. The CDR3 sequence is CAWGTGTVAKNIQYF. CDR3 DNA sequence: TGTGCCTGGGGAACAGGGACAGTAGCCAAAAACATTCAGTACTTC.

The V call is TRBV19, the J call TRBJ1-1; 9 bases are shared with TRBD1. V was pared by 3 bases and J by 1 base, with 6 bases of the junction left unmatched. The V gene's germline CDR1 is LNHDA and CDR2 SQIVND (reference sequence). This CDR3 comprises 16 residues. CDR3 residues: CASSIGGQGRNTEAFF. In DNA form, the CDR3 reads TGTGCCAGTAGTATCGGGGGACAGGGAAGGAACACTGAAGCTTTCTTT.

The chain employs TRBV7-2 and TRBJ2-5, with 10 bases that match TRBD2. The CDR3 loop spans 16 amino acids. J was trimmed by 5 bases and V by 5 bases; bases with no gene match: 11. Germline lookup yields CDR1 SGHTA and CDR2 FQGNSA. The CDR3 DNA is TGTGCCAGCAGCCCCTCTAGCGGGAGACGAGCTGAGACCCAGTACTTC. Its protein is CASSPSSGRRAETQYF.

V usage is TRBV5-1 and J usage is TRBJ1-6; the D gene is possibly TRBD1 (6 bases). The germline V gene has CDR1 SGHRS and CDR2 YFSETQ. Trimming stripped 4 bases from V and 0 bases from J, with 14 bases between. The CDR3 contains 17 residues. The CDR3 DNA reads as TGCGCCAGCAGCCCCGGACAGTCGAGCTCCTATAATTCACCCCTCCACTTT. Translating gives CASSPGQSSSYNSPLHF.

This clone was seen only a few times. This chain links TRBV27 with TRBJ1-4, with 8 bases matching TRBD1. This CDR3 comprises 17 residues. J gave up 0 bases and V 3 bases, and 6 bases lay outside the gene matches. Germline V lookup: CDR1 MNHEY, CDR2 SMNVEV (reference sequence). The CDR3 is CASSFGQGPSTNEKLFF. Here the CDR3 DNA reads TGTGCCAGCAGTTTTGGACAGGGCCCATCAACTAATGAAAAACTGTTTTTT.

This clone was observed a single time. The V and J genes are TRBV6-6 and TRBJ1-6, with D possibly TRBD1 on 5 matching bases. Germline CDR1 MNHNY, CDR2 SVGAGI (reference sequence). The CDR3 contains 14 residues. V was pared by 6 bases and J by 7 bases, with 13 bases between. The CDR3 sequence: CASSQQVANSPLHF. As DNA, the CDR3 is TGTGCCAGCAGCCAACAGGTGGCCAATTCACCCCTCCACTTT.

The chain joins TRBV5-1 to TRBJ2-7; TRBD1 matches 7 bases. The CDR3 contains 15 residues. The germline V gene encodes CDR1 SGHRS and CDR2 YFSETQ. Trimming took 4 bases from V and 2 from J; bases not matched to a gene: 9. This chain's CDR3 is CASSPPGTEAYEQYF. CDR3 bases: TGCGCCAGCAGCCCCCCCGGGACAGAAGCCTACGAGCAGTACTTC.

The V call is TRBV13, the J call TRBJ2-7; 7 bases align to TRBD2. The V segment lost 2 bases and the J segment 0 bases; nucleotides outside the gene matches: 1. The CDR3 totals 14 residues. From germline, CDR1 is PRHDT and CDR2 FYEKMQ (reference sequence). CDR3 sequence reads: CASSLPGGSYEQYF. CDR3 nucleotide sequence: TGTGCCAGCAGCTTACCGGGGGGCTCCTACGAGCAGTACTTC. The whole variable domain, filled in from reference TRBV13 and TRBJ2-7, reads AAGVIQSPRHLIKEKRETATLKCYPIPRHDTVYWYQQGPGQDPQFLISFYEKMQSDKGSIPDRFSAQQFSDYHSELNMSSLELGDSALYFCASSLPGGSYEQYFGPGTRLTVT.

The V and J genes are TRBV7-2 and TRBJ2-1, with 9 positions matching TRBD2. CDR1 SGHTA and CDR2 FQGNSA come from the germline V gene. V was pared by 5 bases and J by 7 bases, with 3 bases of the junction left unmatched. This CDR3 spans 13 amino acids. The CDR3 loop is CASSIGLANEQFF. In DNA form, the CDR3 reads TGTGCCAGCAGCATTGGACTAGCGAATGAGCAGTTCTTC.

The rearrangement joins TRBV2 to TRBJ2-7; D is uncertain. V was clipped by 3 bases and J by 5 bases, with 8 bases between them. The CDR3 has 12 amino acids. Germline values: CDR1 SNHLY, CDR2 FYNNEI. CDR3 amino acids: CASSDDSDEQYF. CDR3 nucleotide sequence: TGTGCCAGCAGTGATGACTCGGACGAGCAGTACTTC.

This clone has only one observation. The chain combines TRBV10-3 with TRBJ1-1; 7 positions agree with TRBD1. The CDR3 covers 17 residues. The germline gives CDR1 ENHRY, CDR2 SYGVKD. V shed 1 base and J 4 bases; nucleotides not matched to a gene: 12. Written as DNA, the CDR3 is TGTGCCATCAGTGAGTTGGAGGCAGGGGGAGGGGGCACTGAAGCTTTCTTT. This codes for CAISELEAGGGGTEAFF.

This clone was detected only once. The J gene is TRBJ2-7, the V gene TRBV6-6, with 9 bases lining up with TRBD1. CDR1 and CDR2 from the germline V gene are MNHNY and SVGAGI (reference sequence). V was pared by 5 bases and J by 6 bases, with 8 bases of the junction left unmatched. CDR3 length: 14 amino acids. The CDR3 region is CASSRDRVYSEQYF. CDR3 nucleotides: TGTGCCAGCAGTAGGGACAGGGTTTACTCCGAGCAGTACTTC.

This clone is a singleton in its sample. The rearrangement joins TRBV19 to TRBJ1-6; no clear D gene. The germline V and J ends were trimmed by 3 bases and 5 bases, with 11 bases remaining between them. This CDR3 has 15 amino acids. Per the germline V gene, CDR1 is LNHDA and CDR2 is SQIVND (reference sequence). The CDR3 coding sequence is TGTGCCAGTAGTATTGGTGGAGGTAATAATTCACCCCTCCACTTT. It encodes CASSIGGGNNSPLHF.

The gene calls are TRBV10-3 and TRBJ2-1; D uncertain. Germline CDR1 and CDR2: ENHRY and SYGVKD. The V and J ends lost 2 bases and 0 bases respectively, with 17 bases between them. This CDR3 has 18 amino acids. The CDR3 sequence is CAISERPLGPSSYNEQFF. The CDR3 nucleotides are TGTGCCATCAGTGAGCGCCCTCTGGGCCCAAGCTCCTACAATGAGCAGTTCTTC.

This clone appeared a few times. The chain couples TRBV10-3 to TRBJ2-7; D is undetermined. Germline lookup yields CDR1 ENHRY and CDR2 SYGVKD. The CDR3 is made up of 14 amino acids. Trimming stripped 4 bases from V and 0 bases from J, with 10 bases between. The CDR3 DNA is TGTGCCATCAGTGCGGGTCAGAGCTCCTACGAGCAGTACTTC. This encodes CAISAGQSSYEQYF.